A selection of T cell receptor beta chains follows, all from one sample in a study of beta chain features in type 1 diabetes. Here immunoSEQ multiplex PCR was the method, and the copy in TCRdb shows in-frame clones only, minus some. The repertoire has 95,000 to 150,000 clones, about 17% of them found once; the top ten carry around 2.5%. Sequenced: central memory CD4+ T cells from blood. The receptor set was obtained from a man aged 25 to 40 with type 1 diabetes. Both conserved end residues are part of each CDR3. A D gene is named only where the DNA matches it firmly.

J: TRBJ2-7
V: TRBV19
D: NA
CDR3: CASSIARTASLYEQYF

J: TRBJ2-3
V: TRBV9
D: NA
CDR3: CASSPNEGPHTDTQYF

J: TRBJ1-2
V: TRBV10-3
D: NA
CDR3: CAISSAGAAGYTF

J: TRBJ2-5
V: TRBV7-2
D: TRBD2
CDR3: CASSLGTGGGAEETQYF

J: TRBJ2-1
V: TRBV4-2
D: TRBD1
CDR3: CASHTTGQGNNEQFF

J: TRBJ1-3
V: TRBV7-9
D: NA
CDR3: CASSSRGNSGNTIYF

J: TRBJ2-5
V: TRBV7-6
D: TRBD2
CDR3: CASSPLGLAGGETQYF

J: TRBJ2-5
V: TRBV7-8
D: TRBD2
CDR3: CASSPRLFLAGGRQETQYF

J: TRBJ1-6
V: TRBV6-5
D: NA
CDR3: CASTGPGIGSPLHF

J: TRBJ1-6
V: TRBV6-5
D: NA
CDR3: CASSRDSLALHF

J: TRBJ2-5
V: TRBV2
D: NA
CDR3: CASKREETQYF

J: TRBJ2-1
V: TRBV30
D: NA
CDR3: CAWSVTNGGEQFF

J: TRBJ1-2
V: TRBV30
D: TRBD1
CDR3: CAWSALTGYYGYTF

J: TRBJ2-3
V: TRBV29-1
D: NA
CDR3: CSVEEVAWDTQYF

J: TRBJ1-2
V: TRBV27
D: TRBD1
CDR3: CASSSYFPTGGEEYGYTF

J: TRBJ2-5
V: TRBV29-1
D: NA
CDR3: CSGSLQGTSETQYF

J: TRBJ2-3
V: TRBV9
D: NA
CDR3: CASSVGSRAQVDTQYF

J: TRBJ1-4
V: TRBV6-1
D: NA
CDR3: CAGREGKLFF

J: TRBJ2-7
V: TRBV13
D: TRBD1
CDR3: CASRRQGAPEQYF

J: TRBJ1-4
V: TRBV7-8
D: NA
CDR3: CASSLARRVATNEKLFF

J: TRBJ1-5
V: TRBV30
D: NA
CDR3: CAWSGGLSNQPQHF

J: TRBJ1-5
V: TRBV4-2
D: NA
CDR3: CASSQDSGPDQPQHF

J: TRBJ1-6
V: TRBV7-8
D: NA
CDR3: CASSLAGRASPLHF

J: TRBJ2-5
V: TRBV7-2
D: TRBD1
CDR3: CASSLEAGGLETQYF

J: TRBJ1-1
V: TRBV4-1
D: NA
CDR3: CASSLGTEAFF

J: TRBJ1-2
V: TRBV7-2
D: NA
CDR3: CASSLLIRGYTF

J: TRBJ2-7
V: TRBV11-2
D: NA
CDR3: CASSPSVGSYEQYF

J: TRBJ2-7
V: TRBV7-8
D: NA
CDR3: CASSLASPTYEQYF

J: TRBJ1-2
V: TRBV29-1
D: NA
CDR3: CSVDRGNYGYTF

J: TRBJ2-7
V: TRBV28
D: TRBD1
CDR3: CASRRDRAYEQYF

J: TRBJ1-2
V: TRBV28
D: NA
CDR3: CASSSQGPYGYTF

J: TRBJ1-1
V: TRBV7-3
D: NA
CDR3: CASSLNSRDTEAFF

J: TRBJ2-5
V: TRBV18
D: TRBD2
CDR3: CASSTQLADQETQYF

J: TRBJ2-5
V: TRBV7-3
D: TRBD1
CDR3: CASRGTGGAETQYF

J: TRBJ2-6
V: TRBV13
D: NA
CDR3: CASSSDSGANVLTF

J: TRBJ2-1
V: TRBV29-1
D: TRBD2
CDR3: CSVDGSGANNEQFF

J: TRBJ2-1
V: TRBV7-8
D: TRBD2
CDR3: CASSTKTSGGSLPWNEQFF

J: TRBJ2-1
V: TRBV7-2
D: NA
CDR3: CASSLLHNEQFF

J: TRBJ2-5
V: TRBV20-1
D: NA
CDR3: CSASRQETQYF

J: TRBJ1-2
V: TRBV27
D: TRBD1
CDR3: CASSKGDRAVDYGYTF

J: TRBJ2-7
V: TRBV30
D: TRBD1
CDR3: CAWGPPQGARREQYF

J: TRBJ2-7
V: TRBV7-9
D: NA
CDR3: CASSELSSLDEQYF

J: TRBJ2-5
V: TRBV2
D: NA
CDR3: CASRVSLQETQYF

J: TRBJ2-3
V: TRBV9
D: NA
CDR3: CASSVGGGDTQYF

J: TRBJ1-2
V: TRBV2
D: TRBD1
CDR3: CASSAQGKEYGYTF

J: TRBJ1-1
V: TRBV29-1
D: NA
CDR3: CSVLRNSNPTEAFF

J: TRBJ2-6
V: TRBV19
D: NA
CDR3: CASSSSLSGANVLTF

J: TRBJ1-2
V: TRBV15
D: NA
CDR3: CATRRTASAYGYTF

J: TRBJ2-7
V: TRBV28
D: NA
CDR3: CASSWESHEQYF

J: TRBJ2-1
V: TRBV19
D: TRBD1
CDR3: CASSVTGIGDEQFF

J: TRBJ2-1
V: TRBV11-2
D: NA
CDR3: CASSLDPQSSYNEQFF

J: TRBJ2-7
V: TRBV7-2
D: NA
CDR3: CASSPPFRQGVHEQYF

J: TRBJ2-3
V: TRBV4-2
D: TRBD2
CDR3: CASSPLGTSGGAGDTQYF